The clone carrying this T cell receptor (beta chain) was counted a few times. V lost 4 bases and J lost 0, with 16 bases in between. The germline gives CDR1 SGHAT, CDR2 FQNNGV. The CDR3 totals 17 residues. The entry originates in a study of blood T cell repertoires in COVID-19. Study in general: Donors in the United States, Italy and Spain gave samples during acute or convalescent COVID-19. Nucleic acid was either cDNA or gDNA, and it came from T cells, B-cell-depleted T cells, or PBMCs.

Per the study methods: For nucleated cells, counts were estimated from reference gene primer amplification. Clones were read by immunoSEQ multiplex PCR, and TCRdb kept only the in-frame ones, dropping some. V and J calls and clone size are as listed in that table; D and trimming were resolved from the DNA. This repertoire shows about 120,000 clones, approximately 89% found once; its top ten account for about 6.1%. It was during active infection that Seattle patients were enrolled and then longitudinally followed. Sequenced input: peripheral blood. The TCR comes from an older woman with COVID-19, enrolled during active disease. This chain joins TRBV11-2 and TRBJ1-3, with D possibly being TRBD1 (6 bases). In DNA, the CDR3 is TGTGCCAGCAGCTCGTTACGGACAGACCTCTCTGGAAACACCATATATTTT. The encoded protein is CASSSLRTDLSGNTIYF.